The 19 T cell receptor beta chains in this list originate from one sample, sequenced in a study of T cell responses to AZD1222 COVID-19 vaccine (dated by TCRdb to the early 2020s). The sample's time point, from its label and the paper: about 28 days (+/-7) after the second vaccine dose. Library preparation employed the immunoSEQ multiplex PCR assay. What TCRdb holds here is the immuneACCESS table cut down to in-frame rearrangements. Part of the clones is not present; checked against another copy, under half of the missing clones reflect an unresolved V gene, and the others are unexplained. The sample contains roughly 4,700 clones, around 89% of them found a single time. Together, the top ten hold roughly 5.4% of the sample. This specimen was peripheral blood, taken 28 days after the second AZD1222 dose. These receptor sequences come from an adult who received the AZD1222 COVID-19 vaccine.

V usage is TRBV11-2 and J usage is TRBJ2-7; D unclear. CDR1 and CDR2 from the germline V gene are SGHAT and FQNNGV. Between the trimmed V and J ends, which lost 0 bases and 4 bases, there was a span of 7 bases. The CDR3 sequence is 13 residues long. CDR3 sequence (DNA): TGTGCCAGCAGCTTAGATTATAGGTACGAGCAGTACTTC. Translation: CASSLDYRYEQYF.

CDR3 sequence (DNA): TGTGCCAGCAGGGTTAGCGGGGGGCCGCCAAGCAATGAGCAGTTCTTC. Encoded protein: CASRVSGGPPSNEQFF. The J gene is TRBJ2-1, the V gene TRBV7-3; 10 positions agree with TRBD2. Germline CDR1 reads SGHTA; CDR2 reads FQGTGA. The CDR3 has 16 amino acids. With 6 bases clipped from V and 6 bases from J, the junction kept 11 bases outside the gene matches.

The chain is built from TRBV4-2 and TRBJ2-1; 9 bases are shared with TRBD2. With V trimmed by 7 bases and J by 9 bases, 13 bases remained unmatched. This CDR3 comprises 15 residues. Germline-derived CDR1 and CDR2 are LGHNA and YNFKEQ. The DNA for the CDR3 is TGTGCCAGCACTCCAAGATATAGCGGGGGAGGTGAGCAGTTCTTC. Amino acid sequence: CASTPRYSGGGEQFF.

This chain connects TRBV7-8 to TRBJ2-7; D not resolved. This CDR3 contains 12 residues. The V gene lost 3 bases and the J gene lost 4 bases, with 7 bases spanning the gap. CDR1 SGHVS and CDR2 FQNEAQ come from the germline V gene. Here the CDR3 reads CASSFAVYEQYF. Here the CDR3 DNA reads TGTGCCAGCAGCTTCGCGGTGTACGAGCAGTACTTC.

J is TRBJ1-5 and V is TRBV19; D not certain. Germline V gives CDR1 LNHDA, CDR2 SQIVND (reference sequence). Trimming shortened V by 7 bases and J by 2 bases, and 12 bases separated the two germline ends. The length of the CDR3 is 14 residues. The CDR3 bases are TGTGCCAGTAAGGAGCCCCGGGGCAATCAGCCCCAGCATTTT. Protein sequence: CASKEPRGNQPQHF.

The V gene is TRBV28, the J gene TRBJ1-5; D ambiguous. This CDR3 spans 11 amino acids. V gave up 6 bases and J gave up 2 bases, with 2 bases separating them. Germline loops: CDR1 MDHEN, CDR2 SYDVKM. The CDR3 loop is CASRGNQPQHF. For the CDR3, the DNA is TGTGCCAGCAGAGGCAATCAGCCCCAGCATTTT.

The chain employs TRBV5-1 and TRBJ2-3; D ambiguous. The CDR3 extends over 15 amino acids. CDR1 and CDR2 (germline): SGHRS, YFSETQ. V was pared by 1 base and J by 2 bases, with 11 bases between. Here the CDR3 reads CASSLRSGSTDTQYF. In DNA, the CDR3 is TGCGCCAGCAGCTTGAGGTCAGGTTCCACAGATACGCAGTATTTT. Combining the CDR3 with reference TRBV5-1 and TRBJ2-3 gives the whole variable domain KAGVTQTPRYLIKTRGQQVTLSCSPISGHRSVSWYQQTPGQGLQFLFEYFSETQRNKGNFPGRFSGRQFSNSRSEMNVSTLELGDSALYLCASSLRSGSTDTQYFGPGTRLTVL.

The chain employs TRBV20-1 and TRBJ2-7; D is unresolved. The length of the CDR3 is 13 residues. Germline V gives CDR1 DFQATT, CDR2 SNEGSKA (reference sequence). Trimming cost V 3 bases and J 2 bases, with 11 bases left between them. CDR3 region: CSASSGNAYEQYF. The CDR3 coding sequence is TGCAGTGCTAGTTCGGGTAATGCCTACGAGCAGTACTTC.

This CDR3 reads CSAREATPLHF. The CDR3 bases are TGCAGTGCTAGAGAGGCAACACCCCTCCACTTT. This chain connects TRBV20-1 to TRBJ1-6; D uncertain. Deletions cut 0 bases from V and 11 bases from J, with 5 bases between. The CDR3 length is 11 residues. Germline V gene sequence: CDR1 DFQATT, CDR2 SNEGSKA (reference sequence).

Only a few counts were recorded for this clone. This chain links TRBV19 with TRBJ2-7; D is perhaps TRBD1 (6 bases). CDR1 and CDR2 from the germline V gene are LNHDA and SQIVND (reference sequence). With 6 bases removed from V and 3 bases from J, the gap between germline ends came to 12 bases. This CDR3 comprises 13 residues. CDR3 amino acids: CASSHQQGYEQYF. The CDR3, as DNA: TGTGCCAGTAGCCACCAACAGGGCTACGAGCAGTACTTC. The variable domain in full, completed from reference TRBV19 and TRBJ2-7, reads DGGITQSPKYLFRKEGQNVTLSCEQNLNHDAMYWYRQDPGQGLRLIYYSQIVNDFQKGDIAEGYSVSREKKESFPLTVTSAQKNPTAFYLCASSHQQGYEQYFGPGTRLTVT.

The rearrangement uses TRBV18 and TRBJ2-7; D not resolved. The CDR3 contains 13 residues. Germline assignment: CDR1 KGHSH and CDR2 LQKENI. Trimming shortened V by 1 base and J by 5 bases, and 9 bases separated the two germline ends. The CDR3 DNA sequence: TGTGCCAGCTCACCACGGATGGTGGACGAGCAGTACTTC. Residues: CASSPRMVDEQYF.

V gene TRBV5-1 combines with J gene TRBJ1-5; 9 bases line up with TRBD1. The J segment lost 5 bases and the V segment lost 4 bases, leaving 4 bases of the junction unmatched. Germline assignment: CDR1 SGHRS and CDR2 YFSETQ. The CDR3 has 14 amino acids. CDR3: CASSPGQGHQPQHF. DNA of the CDR3: TGCGCCAGCAGCCCGGGACAGGGACATCAGCCCCAGCATTTT.

The chain links TRBV4-1 to TRBJ2-1; weak D call: TRBD2 (6 bases). Germline V lookup: CDR1 MGHRA, CDR2 YSYEKL. The CDR3 consists of 17 residues. V was clipped by 3 bases and J by 6 bases, with 21 bases between them. CDR3 in amino acids: CASSHQSTSLNLNEQFF. In DNA, the CDR3 is TGCGCCAGCAGCCACCAATCTACTAGCCTTAACCTCAATGAGCAGTTCTTC.

This clone has more than one count but fewer than ten. This chain uses TRBV11-3 with TRBJ2-7; TRBD2 aligns across 11 bases. This CDR3 has 15 residues. CDR1 is SGHNT, CDR2 YENEEA, per germline. The trim removed 6 bases at V and 3 bases at J, leaving 7 bases unmatched. CDR3 in amino acids: CASSQTSGSFYEQYF. The CDR3, as DNA: TGTGCCAGCAGTCAAACTAGCGGGAGTTTCTACGAGCAGTACTTC.

The genes are TRBV7-2 and TRBJ1-4; a possible D gene is TRBD1 (5 bases). V lost 2 bases and J 7 bases, leaving 14 bases between the germline ends. The CDR3 is made up of 15 amino acids. In germline, CDR1 is SGHTA, CDR2 FQGNSA. CDR3 nucleotide sequence: TGTGCCAGCAGCTTAAGTCAGGGCGGTATTGAAAAACTGTTTTTT. Amino acids: CASSLSQGGIEKLFF.

The V and J genes are TRBV27 and TRBJ1-2; TRBD1 matches at 8 bases. After removal of 5 bases from V and 8 bases from J, the junction contained 7 bases not matched to a gene. CDR1 is MNHEY and CDR2 is SMNVEV in the germline V gene (reference sequence). The CDR3 totals 13 residues. Written as DNA, the CDR3 is TGTGCCAGCAGTATAACAGGGGGGGACGGCTACACCTTC. Its protein is CASSITGGDGYTF.

The genes are TRBV12-3 or TRBV12-4 and TRBJ1-1; D is unresolved. This CDR3 has 13 amino acids. The V end lost 3 bases, the J end lost 10 bases, and 15 bases lay between the germline ends. The CDR3 sequence: CASSFARSSTAFF. CDR3 DNA: TGTGCCAGCAGTTTCGCCCGCAGTTCGACAGCTTTCTTT.

The rearrangement joins TRBV18 to TRBJ2-1, with 9 bases identical to TRBD1. CDR3 length: 14 residues. Germline V gives CDR1 KGHSH, CDR2 LQKENI. With V trimmed by 3 bases and J by 8 bases, 5 bases remained unmatched. The CDR3 DNA reads TGTGCCAGCTCACCGACAGGGGGAGGCGATGAGCAGTTCTTC. Residues: CASSPTGGGDEQFF.

The V and J genes are TRBV7-2 and TRBJ2-7; D unclear. The CDR3 is 12 amino acids. V was clipped by 2 bases and J by 4 bases, with 6 bases between them. CDR1 SGHTA and CDR2 FQGNSA come from the germline V gene. The CDR3 DNA reads as TGTGCCAGCAGCTTAAATCTGTACGAGCAGTACTTC. This sequence encodes CASSLNLYEQYF.